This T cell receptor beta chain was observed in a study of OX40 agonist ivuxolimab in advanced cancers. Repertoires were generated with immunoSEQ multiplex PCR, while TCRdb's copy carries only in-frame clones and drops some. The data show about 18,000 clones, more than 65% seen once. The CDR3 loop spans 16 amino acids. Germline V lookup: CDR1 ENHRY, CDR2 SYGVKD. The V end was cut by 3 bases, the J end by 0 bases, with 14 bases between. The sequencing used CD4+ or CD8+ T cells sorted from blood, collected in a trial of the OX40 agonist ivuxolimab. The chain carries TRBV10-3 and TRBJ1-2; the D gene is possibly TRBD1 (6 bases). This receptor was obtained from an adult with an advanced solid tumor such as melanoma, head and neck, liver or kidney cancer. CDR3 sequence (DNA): TGTGCCATCAGTGAAGCTTGGGACACTCCTAACTATGGCTACACCTTC. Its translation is CAISEAWDTPNYGYTF.